One and the same sample provided the 10 T cell receptor beta chains below, sequenced in a study of cytomegalovirus exposure and HLA in healthy donors. It was with 60 Vbeta and 13 Jbeta primers that the PCR ran. Clones were read by immunoSEQ multiplex PCR, and TCRdb kept only the in-frame ones, dropping some. Of some 160,000 clones in the sample, 70% to 90% were seen once. The sequenced material came from PBMCs. These receptors were obtained from a man younger than 45 in good health and CMV-seropositive.

This sequence joins TRBV7-9 and TRBJ2-7; TRBD1 might be the D (6 bases). Trimming shortened V by 5 bases and J by 0 bases, and 17 bases separated the two germline ends. Germline lookup yields CDR1 SEHNR and CDR2 FQNEAQ (reference sequence). The CDR3 loop spans 16 amino acids. CDR3 bases: TGTGCCAGCAGCGCGTCCGGGACAACTTTCTCCTACGAGCAGTACTTC. Its translation: CASSASGTTFSYEQYF.

The chain carries TRBV6-4 and TRBJ2-1; D uncertain. Trimming cost V 7 bases and J 0 bases, with 13 bases left between them. This CDR3 comprises 15 residues. Per germline, CDR1 MRHNA and CDR2 SNTAGT. The CDR3 DNA follows: TGTGCCAGCAAGATCGCGGCGAGCTCCTACAATGAGCAGTTCTTC. It encodes CASKIAASSYNEQFF.

The chain carries TRBV25-1 and TRBJ2-5, with D unresolved. The end of the DNA aligns better with TRBJ2-7, so the J call may be wrong. This CDR3 is 14 amino acids long. Germline-derived CDR1 and CDR2 are MGHDK and SYGVNS. CDR3 nucleotides: TGTGCCACCCCGGTGGGCAGAAGCTCCTACGAGCAGTACTTC. The encoded protein is CATPVGRSSYEQYF.

This sequence joins TRBV4-2 and TRBJ1-2; D unclear. The CDR3 has 13 amino acids. V shed 0 bases and J shed 8 bases, with 10 bases lying between them. Germline values: CDR1 LGHNA, CDR2 YNFKEQ. CDR3 DNA: TGTGCCAGCAGCCAAGATCTTACAGACGGCTACACCTTC. This encodes CASSQDLTDGYTF.

The CDR3 here is CATSGQGGTEAFF. DNA of the CDR3: TGTGCCACCAGCGGACAGGGCGGCACTGAAGCTTTCTTT. The chain joins TRBV15 to TRBJ1-1, with 8 bases that match TRBD1. Germline-derived CDR1 and CDR2 are LNHNV and YYDKDF (reference sequence). The CDR3 spans 13 residues. Unmatched junction bases numbered 3, after V lost 5 bases and J lost 4 bases.

V and J are TRBV7-3 and TRBJ2-3; the match to TRBD2 covers 7 bases. The CDR3 loop spans 16 amino acids. Losses at the gene ends were 0 bases for V and 2 bases for J; bases not matched to a gene: 5. The germline V gene has CDR1 SGHTA and CDR2 FQGTGA. CDR3 sequence: CASSLTSGTPTDTQYF. Written as DNA, the CDR3 is TGTGCCAGCAGCTTAACGAGCGGGACCCCCACAGATACGCAGTATTTT. The full variable domain, rest sourced from reference TRBV7-3 and TRBJ2-3, is GAGVSQTPSNKVTEKGKYVELRCDPISGHTALYWYRQSLGQGPEFLIYFQGTGAADDSGLPNDRFFAVRPEGSVSTLKIQRTERGDSAVYLCASSLTSGTPTDTQYFGPGTRLTVL.

This chain connects TRBV5-1 to TRBJ2-3; TRBD2 matches 7 bases. The CDR3 has 19 residues. From germline, CDR1 is SGHRS and CDR2 YFSETQ. The V segment lost 0 bases and the J segment 1 base; nucleotides outside the gene matches: 14. CDR3: CASSLGGGWGLTRTDTQYF. CDR3 DNA: TGCGCCAGCAGCTTGGGAGGCGGGTGGGGACTAACCCGCACAGATACGCAGTATTTT.

This chain links TRBV27 with TRBJ2-1, with 9 bases aligning to TRBD1. The trim removed 7 bases at V and 4 bases at J, leaving 8 bases unmatched. CDR1 is MNHEY and CDR2 is SMNVEV in the germline V gene (reference sequence). This CDR3 has 15 residues. The CDR3 DNA follows: TGTGCCAGCACCTATTTAGGACAGGGGTACAATGAGCAGTTCTTC. Residues: CASTYLGQGYNEQFF.

The V gene is TRBV18, the J gene TRBJ1-3, with 8 bases fitting TRBD1. The CDR3 loop spans 12 amino acids. Germline-derived CDR1 and CDR2 are KGHSH and LQKENI. V shed 5 bases and J 10 bases; nucleotides not matched to a gene: 4. The CDR3: CASSIQGETIYF. The DNA for the CDR3 is TGTGCCAGCTCAATACAGGGGGAGACCATATATTTT.

The V and J genes are TRBV10-3 and TRBJ2-7; 7 nucleotides line up with TRBD1. After removal of 3 bases from V and 2 bases from J, the junction contained 4 bases not matched to a gene. Germline V lookup: CDR1 ENHRY, CDR2 SYGVKD. This CDR3 spans 14 amino acids. CDR3: CAISEPGGAYEQYF. The CDR3 coding sequence is TGTGCCATCAGTGAACCAGGGGGAGCCTACGAGCAGTACTTC.